The 16 T cell receptor beta chains below were found in one sample sequenced in a study of a mutant IDH1 vaccine in newly diagnosed glioma. No antigen has been assigned to these receptors. Assay: immunoSEQ multiplex PCR; the TCRdb copy retains only in-frame clones and omits some. The sample lists roughly 51,000 clones, around 82% seen once, with roughly 3.3% in the top ten. Documented time point: week 5, during vaccination. Every vaccine dose comprised 300 ug of mutant IDH1 20-mer peptide plus topical imiquimod. Sequences were derived from PBMCs, sampled from a glioma patient whose treatment included an IDH1 peptide vaccine. The source is a woman under 30 with glioma. Some clones in this sample may be carry-over from other donors' samples.

The chain couples TRBV4-2 to TRBJ2-7; no clear D gene. The CDR3 length is 15 residues. Trimming removed 5 bases from V and 2 bases from J, with 16 bases in between. Germline CDR1 reads LGHNA; CDR2 reads YNFKEQ. In DNA, the CDR3 is TGTGCCAGCAGCTCTCGACCCAACGATCCCTACGAGCAGTACTTC. It yields the protein CASSSRPNDPYEQYF.

This chain joins TRBV7-2 and TRBJ1-2; no firm D call. The V end lost 2 bases, the J end lost 7 bases, and 11 bases lay between the germline ends. This CDR3 is 13 amino acids long. CDR1 is SGHTA and CDR2 is FQGNSA in the germline V gene. The CDR3 coding sequence is TGTGCCAGCAGCTTATTGGCAGTTGGTGGCTACACCTTC. It specifies CASSLLAVGGYTF.

The genes are TRBV4-2 and TRBJ1-5, with D possibly TRBD1 on 6 matching bases. The germline CDR1 and CDR2 sequences are LGHNA and YNFKEQ. The CDR3 sequence is 14 residues long. Between the trimmed V and J ends, which lost 0 bases and 5 bases, there was a span of 8 bases. The CDR3 sequence: CASSQDRGDQPQHF. CDR3 nucleotides: TGTGCCAGCAGCCAAGACAGGGGCGATCAGCCCCAGCATTTT.

V is TRBV5-5 and J is TRBJ1-4, with D maybe TRBD1 (6 bases). V shed 1 base and J shed 6 bases, with 13 bases lying between them. Germline-derived CDR1 and CDR2 are SGHKS and YYEKEE (reference sequence). This CDR3 region has 15 residues. In DNA form, the CDR3 reads TGTGCCAGCAGCTTGAATCCGGACAGCTATGAAAAACTGTTTTTT. This sequence encodes CASSLNPDSYEKLFF. The variable domain in full, with the rest retrieved from reference TRBV5-5 and TRBJ1-4, is DAGVTQSPTHLIKTRGQQVTLRCSPISGHKSVSWYQQVLGQGPQFIFQYYEKEERGRGNFPDRFSARQFPNYSSELNVNALLLGDSALYLCASSLNPDSYEKLFFGSGTQLSVL.

This chain uses TRBV5-6 with TRBJ2-2; the match to TRBD2 covers 8 bases. Germline V CDR1 and CDR2: SGHDT, YYEEEE. The CDR3 is made up of 16 amino acids. J lost 2 bases, V lost 4 bases, and 7 bases had no gene match. The CDR3 DNA follows: TGTGCCAGCAGCACTTCACTAGCGGCTAACACCGGGGAGCTGTTTTTT. As protein: CASSTSLAANTGELFF.

V is TRBV6-5 and J is TRBJ1-1; D perhaps matches TRBD1 (5 bases). Trimming stripped 6 bases from V and 3 bases from J, with 11 bases between. Germline V gives CDR1 MNHEY, CDR2 SVGAGI. The CDR3 is 13 residues long. The CDR3 here is CASSRGHYTEAFF. CDR3 DNA: TGTGCCAGCAGCCGAGGACATTACACTGAAGCTTTCTTT.

A remark on this clone: The junction shows a germline mismatch at one end, possibly a read error. The V call is TRBV4-1, the J call TRBJ1-2; D gene ambiguous. CDR3 size: 18 residues. CDR1 and CDR2 (germline): MGHRA, YSYEKL. In DNA form, the CDR3 reads TGCGCCAGCGGCCAAGTGTTACAGCGGACCATACGACTCCTTGGCTACACCTTC. It yields the protein CASGQVLQRTIRLLGYTF.

The V gene is TRBV5-6, the J gene TRBJ2-1; 8 bases line up with TRBD1. The V gene end was trimmed by 4 bases and the J gene end by 8 bases; junction bases not matched to a gene: 5. CDR3 length: 13 amino acids. Germline V gene data show CDR1 as SGHDT and CDR2 as YYEEEE. The CDR3 DNA is TGTGCCAGCAGCCCCCCGACAGGGGATGAGCAGTTCTTC. It specifies CASSPPTGDEQFF. Filled out from reference TRBV5-6 and TRBJ2-1, the complete variable domain reads DAGVTQSPTHLIKTRGQQVTLRCSPKSGHDTVSWYQQALGQGPQFIFQYYEEEERQRGNFPDRFSGHQFPNYSSELNVNALLLGDSALYLCASSPPTGDEQFFGPGTRLTVL.

This clone rates as medium-sized. The chain links TRBV6-5 to TRBJ2-5; TRBD1 aligns across 7 bases. The CDR3 consists of 15 residues. Germline values: CDR1 MNHEY, CDR2 SVGAGI. V dropped 6 bases and J dropped 4; count of bases not matched to a gene: 11. CDR3 in amino acids: CASSPSGTAPETQYF. CDR3 nucleotides: TGTGCCAGCAGCCCATCCGGGACAGCCCCAGAGACCCAGTACTTC.

V and J are TRBV6-5 and TRBJ2-3, with 10 bases matching TRBD2. The V gene's germline CDR1 is MNHEY and CDR2 SVGAGI. With V trimmed by 4 bases and J by 4 bases, 8 bases remained unmatched. This CDR3 comprises 16 residues. The CDR3 nucleotides are TGTGCCAGCAGTTTGACTAGCGGGTCCCGACCAGATACGCAGTATTTT. Translation gives CASSLTSGSRPDTQYF.

This clone was seen only a few times. The rearrangement joins TRBV9 to TRBJ2-3, with TRBD2 matching 16 bases. The CDR3 runs 18 residues. Germline V gene sequence: CDR1 SGDLS, CDR2 YYNGEE. V shed 4 bases, J shed 1 base, and the junction held 6 bases outside the gene matches. Here the CDR3 DNA reads TGTGCCAGCAGCCCCGGGACTAGCGGGAGGGCCGGCACAGATACGCAGTATTTT. This encodes CASSPGTSGRAGTDTQYF.

The chain links TRBV9 to TRBJ1-2; the D is unclear. This CDR3 comprises 11 residues. Deletions cut 7 bases from V and 3 bases from J, with 7 bases between. In germline, CDR1 is SGDLS, CDR2 YYNGEE. CDR3 in amino acids: CASEGDYGYTF. DNA of the CDR3: TGTGCCAGCGAGGGAGACTATGGCTACACCTTC.

The CDR3: CSYSLGGATEAFF. The CDR3 DNA reads as TGCAGCTATAGTTTGGGGGGGGCCACTGAAGCTTTCTTT. The genes are TRBV29-1 and TRBJ1-1; D may be TRBD1 (6 bases). The germline gives CDR1 SQVTM, CDR2 ANQGSEA. This CDR3 comprises 13 residues. V dropped 8 bases and J dropped 4 bases, with 17 bases sitting between them.

The rearrangement joins TRBV27 to TRBJ2-7, with 7 bases fitting TRBD1. The CDR3 loop spans 13 amino acids. With V trimmed by 3 bases and J by 2 bases, 1 base remained unmatched. The germline CDR1 and CDR2 sequences are MNHEY and SMNVEV (reference sequence). The CDR3, as DNA: TGTGCCAGCAGTTTGGGGACAGCCTACGAGCAGTACTTC. It encodes CASSLGTAYEQYF.

V gene TRBV6-4 combines with J gene TRBJ2-6; D remains unclear. Trimming removed 0 bases at V and 3 bases at J, with 0 bases between. Germline V CDR1 and CDR2: MRHNA, SNTAGT. This CDR3 has 13 residues. The CDR3 spells CASSDSGANVLTF. DNA for the CDR3: TGTGCCAGCAGTGACTCTGGGGCCAACGTCCTGACTTTC.

The J gene is TRBJ1-6, the V gene TRBV9; the match to TRBD1 covers 9 bases. The J segment lost 3 bases and the V segment lost 0 bases, leaving 4 bases of the junction unmatched. Germline-derived CDR1 and CDR2 are SGDLS and YYNGEE. There are 17 residues in the CDR3. The CDR3 nucleotides are TGTGCCAGCAGCGTAGAGGGACAGGGACGCTATAATTCACCCCTCCACTTT. Protein: CASSVEGQGRYNSPLHF.